Below, one T cell receptor (beta chain) is given with its context. Its antigen target is currently unknown. No qualities accompany the bases; no much larger clone lies one base away. This entry belongs to a study of shared clonotypes between healthy human individuals (dated by TCRdb to 2018 to 2020). General notes on the study: The cohort comprised two women and a few men aged 18 to 49 years. For each donor, CD4 naive and CD4 memory were each given three plates, CD8 naive was given two plates, and CD8 memory was given one plate. To estimate repertoire size and how much clonotypes are shared between individuals, the study performed deep sequencing of blood TCR repertoires from roughly five healthy adults. Libraries were prepared and TCR repertoires were sequenced by different laboratories using diverse techniques, in order to increase sequencing depth and limit assay-specific biases. Each donor's leukapheresis produced roughly between roughly 0.85 and 10 billion PBMCs.

Donors were healthy HIV-negative adults with no recently reported acute infections or vaccinations. Every donor was a Caucasian adult residing in Nashville, Tennessee, USA. CD4+ T cells were enriched through magnetic negative selection, after which naive cells were positively selected on CD45RA and the remaining negative fraction served as the memory subset. Blood was collected by leukapheresis, and PBMCs were isolated by Ficoll-Histopaque density gradient centrifugation and then cryopreserved in liquid nitrogen vapor phase. Analytical flow cytometry was used to check the purity and quantity of every magnetically sorted T cell population. Each sorted fraction had its genomic DNA isolated and then quantified by UV absorbance on a Nanodrop 2000c. Trimming removed 0 bases from V and 4 bases from J, leaving 22 bases between the germline ends. According to the germline V gene, CDR1 reads SGHAT and CDR2 reads FQNNGV. Taken from cysteine to phenylalanine, the CDR3 has 18 residues. Only the CDR3 DNA is retained, 54 bases long and in frame from the first base.

Using the deep immunoSEQ assay, TCR CDR3 regions were amplified from genomic DNA by multiplex PCR. Extracted genomic DNA from each cell subset was spread evenly across all wells of several immunoSEQ 96-well plates, with each plate serving as a replicate. For sorted subsets, approximately 210 ng genomic DNA, equal to some 28,000 T cell genomes, was loaded into each replicate PCR. Purified libraries were measured with a Qubit 3.0 fluorometer, size-checked on a Bioanalyzer 2100, and measured again with the KAPA Library Quantification kit. Every immunoSEQ 96-well plate was sequenced on a separate single-read 150-cycle Illumina NextSeq 550 flow cell. The published analysis was carried out like this. Because the immunoSEQ output included only junctional sequences and no quality scores, the filtering could not be the same as the filtering used for full-length reads. To assign V/J genes and CDR3, sequences were annotated against IMGT germline references using PyIR, a Python wrapper for IgBLAST v1.9. Any read was removed if the V/J assignment was weak (E-value above 1e-6), the CDR3 was missing, or the read contained stop codons, out-of-frame junctions, or ambiguous translated residues. V3J clonotypes were defined by identical inferred V gene, J gene, and CDR3 amino acid sequence. To compute the percentage overlap between repertoires, the number of shared unique clonotypes was divided by the size of the smaller repertoire. Three approaches were used to assess repertoire richness: RTK rarefaction, the Chao1 estimator, and Recon v2.1 estimates of unobserved clonotypes. Generation probabilities were computed with OLGA for all TCRbeta clonotypes obtained by the gDNA method from several donors. The table was pulled from immuneACCESS by TCRdb, which kept in-frame rearrangements only. Such tables lose some clones; where checked, under half of the loss comes from unresolved V genes, and the rest has no known cause. The V and J calls and clone size come from that table; D and trimming were worked out from the DNA. Present in this sample are about 1 million clones, about 74% of which were seen just once. The ten largest clones add up to about 1.5% of the sample.

Study-level results and caveats: Sharing across several donors was observed for about 5% of naive CD4, 3% to 3.5% of naive CD8, 2% to 2.5% of memory CD4, and 0.4% of memory CD8 clonotypes. Naive subsets generally had larger estimated clonotype richness than memory subsets. Compared with non-shared clonotypes, the clonotypes found in all four sorted-subset donors had higher generation probabilities. Only blood was sampled, and tissue TCR repertoires likely differ from those in blood. Pairwise subsampling indicated that sequencing depth was expected to affect the degree of clonotype sharing among donors. Because the study included only a small number of donors, the genetic and exposure-history diversity represented was limited. Even with the large sequencing depth, rarefaction of the sorted-subset datasets indicated that sequencing was incomplete.

The sample taken for sequencing was memory CD4+ T cells sorted from blood. The intended sense of this specimen's cell subset or site label: CD45RA-negative fraction. The clonotype comes from a man aged 18 to 35 in good health. Recombination joined TRBV11-2 with TRBJ2-7; the D gene is not confidently resolved. The DNA sequence is TGTGCCAGCAGCTTAGAAGTCGGGCCCACTATGGTCTCGTACGAGCAGTACTTC. Its translation is CASSLEVGPTMVSYEQYF.